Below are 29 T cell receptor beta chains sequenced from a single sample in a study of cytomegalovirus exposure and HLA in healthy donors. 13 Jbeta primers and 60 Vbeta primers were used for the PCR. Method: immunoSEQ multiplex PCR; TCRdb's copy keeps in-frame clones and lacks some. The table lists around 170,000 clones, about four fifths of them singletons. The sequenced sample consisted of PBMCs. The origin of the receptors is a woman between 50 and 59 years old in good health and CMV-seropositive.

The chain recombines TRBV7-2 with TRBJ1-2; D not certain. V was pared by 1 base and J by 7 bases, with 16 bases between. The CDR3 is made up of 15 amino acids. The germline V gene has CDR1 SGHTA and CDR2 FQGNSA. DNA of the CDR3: TGTGCCAGCAGCTTAGTAACCGGCAGTCGGGGTGGCTACACCTTC. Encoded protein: CASSLVTGSRGGYTF.

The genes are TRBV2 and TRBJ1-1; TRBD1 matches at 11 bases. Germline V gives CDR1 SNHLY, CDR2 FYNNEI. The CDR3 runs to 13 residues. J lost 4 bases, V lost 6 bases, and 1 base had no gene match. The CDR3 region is CASRGQGGTEAFF. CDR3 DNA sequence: TGTGCCAGCAGGGGACAGGGGGGCACTGAAGCTTTCTTT.

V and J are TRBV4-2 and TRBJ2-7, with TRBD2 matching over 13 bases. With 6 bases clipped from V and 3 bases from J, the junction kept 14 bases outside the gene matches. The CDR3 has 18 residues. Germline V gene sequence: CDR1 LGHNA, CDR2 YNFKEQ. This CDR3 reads CASSPGQGLAGPYYEQYF. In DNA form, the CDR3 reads TGTGCCAGCAGTCCCGGCCAGGGACTAGCGGGACCTTACTACGAGCAGTACTTC.

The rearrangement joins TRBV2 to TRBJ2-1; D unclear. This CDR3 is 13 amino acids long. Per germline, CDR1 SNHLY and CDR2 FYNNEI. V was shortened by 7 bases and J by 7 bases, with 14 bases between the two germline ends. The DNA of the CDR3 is TGTGCCAGCATGAGGTGGATTGGGAATGAGCAGTTCTTC. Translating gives CASMRWIGNEQFF.

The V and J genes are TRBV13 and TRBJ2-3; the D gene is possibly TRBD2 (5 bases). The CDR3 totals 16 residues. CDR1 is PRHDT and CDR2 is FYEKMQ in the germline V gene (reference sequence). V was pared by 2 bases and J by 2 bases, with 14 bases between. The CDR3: CASSLSVGANTDTQYF. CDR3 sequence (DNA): TGTGCCAGCAGCTTATCCGTGGGAGCCAACACAGATACGCAGTATTTT. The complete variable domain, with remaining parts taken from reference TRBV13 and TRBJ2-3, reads AAGVIQSPRHLIKEKRETATLKCYPIPRHDTVYWYQQGPGQDPQFLISFYEKMQSDKGSIPDRFSAQQFSDYHSELNMSSLELGDSALYFCASSLSVGANTDTQYFGPGTRLTVL.

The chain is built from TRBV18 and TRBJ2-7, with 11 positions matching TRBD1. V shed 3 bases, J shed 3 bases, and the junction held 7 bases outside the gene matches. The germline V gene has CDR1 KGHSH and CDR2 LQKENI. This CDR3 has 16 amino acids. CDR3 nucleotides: TGTGCCAGCTCACCGGGGACAGGGGGTCGGAACTACGAGCAGTACTTC. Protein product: CASSPGTGGRNYEQYF.

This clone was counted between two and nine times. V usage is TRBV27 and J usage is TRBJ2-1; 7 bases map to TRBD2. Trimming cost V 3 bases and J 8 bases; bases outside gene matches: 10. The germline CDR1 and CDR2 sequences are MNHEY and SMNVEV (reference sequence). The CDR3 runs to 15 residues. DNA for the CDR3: TGTGCCAGCAGTTTCCCGAGAGCGGGAAGCGATGAGCAGTTCTTC. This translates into CASSFPRAGSDEQFF.

The CDR3 spells CASSAGREQFF. The CDR3 DNA follows: TGTGCCAGCAGCGCGGGCCGGGAGCAGTTCTTC. The rearrangement links TRBV28 to TRBJ2-1; maybe TRBD2 (5 bases). V was pared by 6 bases and J by 10 bases, with 10 bases between. Looked up from germline, CDR1 is MDHEN and CDR2 is SYDVKM. CDR3 size: 11 residues. Full variable domain (outside the CDR3, taken from reference TRBV28 and TRBJ2-1): DVKVTQSSRYLVKRTGEKVFLECVQDMDHENMFWYRQDPGLGLRLIYFSYDVKMKEKGDIPEGYSVSREKKERFSLILESASTNQTSMYLCASSAGREQFFGPGTRLTVL.

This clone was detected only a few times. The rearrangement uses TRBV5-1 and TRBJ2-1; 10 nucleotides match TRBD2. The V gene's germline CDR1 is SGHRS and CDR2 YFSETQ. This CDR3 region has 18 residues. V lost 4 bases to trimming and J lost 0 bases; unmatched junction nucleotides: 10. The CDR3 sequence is CASSPSGSAGSSYNEQFF. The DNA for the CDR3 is TGCGCCAGCAGCCCTAGCGGGAGCGCGGGAAGCTCCTACAATGAGCAGTTCTTC.

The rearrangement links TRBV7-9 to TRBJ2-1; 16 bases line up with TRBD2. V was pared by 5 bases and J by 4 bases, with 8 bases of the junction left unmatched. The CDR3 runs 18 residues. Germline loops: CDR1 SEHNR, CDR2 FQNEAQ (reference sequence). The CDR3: CASSPGTSGRARYNEQFF. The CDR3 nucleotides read TGTGCCAGCAGCCCAGGGACTAGCGGGAGGGCCCGGTACAATGAGCAGTTCTTC.

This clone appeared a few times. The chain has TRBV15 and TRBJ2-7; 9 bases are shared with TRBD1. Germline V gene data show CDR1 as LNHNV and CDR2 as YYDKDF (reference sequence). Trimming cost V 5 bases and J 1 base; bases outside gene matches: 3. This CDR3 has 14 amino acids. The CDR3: CATSSGTGSYEQYF. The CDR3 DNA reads TGTGCCACCAGCTCCGGGACAGGGTCCTACGAGCAGTACTTC.

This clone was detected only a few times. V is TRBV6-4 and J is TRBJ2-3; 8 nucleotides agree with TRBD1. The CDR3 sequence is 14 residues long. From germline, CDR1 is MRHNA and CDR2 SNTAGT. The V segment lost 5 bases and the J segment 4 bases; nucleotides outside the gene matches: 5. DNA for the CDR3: TGTGCCAGCAGTCGGACAGGGAGCTCAGATACGCAGTATTTT. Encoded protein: CASSRTGSSDTQYF.

The CDR3 DNA is TGTGCCAGCAGCGTAGTAGCGGGAGGGCCAGGACATGAGCAGTTCTTC. Encoded protein: CASSVVAGGPGHEQFF. The V gene is TRBV9, the J gene TRBJ2-1, with TRBD2 matching 11 bases. Germline assignment: CDR1 SGDLS and CDR2 YYNGEE. J lost 8 bases, V lost 0 bases, and 7 bases had no gene match. There are 16 residues in the CDR3.

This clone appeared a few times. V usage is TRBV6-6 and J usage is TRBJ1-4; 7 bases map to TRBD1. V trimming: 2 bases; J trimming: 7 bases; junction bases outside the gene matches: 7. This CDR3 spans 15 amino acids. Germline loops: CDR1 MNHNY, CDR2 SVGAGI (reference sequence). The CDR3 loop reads CASSYPTGASEKLFF. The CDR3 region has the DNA TGTGCCAGCAGTTACCCAACAGGGGCAAGTGAAAAACTGTTTTTT.

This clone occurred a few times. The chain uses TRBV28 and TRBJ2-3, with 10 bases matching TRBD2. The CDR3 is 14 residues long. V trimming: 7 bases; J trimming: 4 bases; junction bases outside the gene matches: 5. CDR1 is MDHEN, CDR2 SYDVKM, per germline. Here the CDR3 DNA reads TGTGCCAGCAAGAAAGCGGGAGGGGCAGATACGCAGTATTTT. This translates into CASKKAGGADTQYF.

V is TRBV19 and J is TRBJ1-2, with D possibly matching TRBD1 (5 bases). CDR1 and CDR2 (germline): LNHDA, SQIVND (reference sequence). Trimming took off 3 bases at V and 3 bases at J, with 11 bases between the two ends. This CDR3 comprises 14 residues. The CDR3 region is CASSIWSRDYGYTF. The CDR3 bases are TGTGCCAGTAGTATCTGGTCCAGGGACTATGGCTACACCTTC.

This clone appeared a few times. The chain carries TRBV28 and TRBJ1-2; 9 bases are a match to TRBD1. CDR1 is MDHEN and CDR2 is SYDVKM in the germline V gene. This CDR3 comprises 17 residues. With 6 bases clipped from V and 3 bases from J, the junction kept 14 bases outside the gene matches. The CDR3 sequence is CASSQDRGIGSHYGYTF. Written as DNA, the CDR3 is TGTGCCAGCAGCCAGGACAGGGGTATAGGTTCCCACTATGGCTACACCTTC.

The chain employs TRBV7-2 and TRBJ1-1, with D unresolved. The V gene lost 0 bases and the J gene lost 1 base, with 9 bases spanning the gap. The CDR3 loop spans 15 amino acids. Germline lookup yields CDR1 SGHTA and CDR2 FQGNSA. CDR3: CASSLASGANTEAFF. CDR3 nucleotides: TGTGCCAGCAGCTTAGCTTCGGGAGCGAACACTGAAGCTTTCTTT.

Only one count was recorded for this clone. This CDR3 reads CASSSRLAGGRDTQYF. CDR3 coding DNA: TGTGCCAGCAGCTCCCGACTAGCGGGAGGTCGAGATACGCAGTATTTT. The chain carries TRBV7-3 and TRBJ2-3, with 13 bases fitting TRBD2. This CDR3 is 16 amino acids long. J was trimmed by 5 bases and V by 4 bases; bases with no gene match: 6. Germline V gene data show CDR1 as SGHTA and CDR2 as FQGTGA.

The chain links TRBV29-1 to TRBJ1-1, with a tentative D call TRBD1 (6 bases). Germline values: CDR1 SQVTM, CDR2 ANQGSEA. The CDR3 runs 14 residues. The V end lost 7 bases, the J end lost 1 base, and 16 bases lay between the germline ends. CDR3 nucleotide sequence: TGCAGCGCCGCCCACGGACAGACGAACACTGAAGCTTTCTTT. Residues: CSAAHGQTNTEAFF.

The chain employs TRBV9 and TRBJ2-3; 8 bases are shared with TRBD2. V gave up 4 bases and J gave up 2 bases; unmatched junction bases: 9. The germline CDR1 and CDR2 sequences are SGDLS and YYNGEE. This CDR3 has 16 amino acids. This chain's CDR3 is CASSRRAGDDTDTQYF. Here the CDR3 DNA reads TGTGCCAGCAGCCGGCGAGCGGGAGACGACACAGATACGCAGTATTTT.

The CDR3 DNA follows: TGTGCCAGTAGCCCCCCGGGGGGGAATGGCTACACCTTC. This gives the protein CASSPPGGNGYTF. The chain links TRBV19 to TRBJ1-2, with D perhaps matching TRBD1 (5 bases). The CDR3 length is 13 residues. Germline V gene lookup returns CDR1 LNHDA and CDR2 SQIVND (reference sequence). Trimming shortened V by 6 bases and J by 6 bases, and 14 bases separated the two germline ends.

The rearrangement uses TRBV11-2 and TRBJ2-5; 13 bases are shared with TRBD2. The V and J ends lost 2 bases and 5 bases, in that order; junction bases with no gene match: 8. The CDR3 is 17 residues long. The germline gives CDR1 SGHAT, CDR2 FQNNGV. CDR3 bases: TGTGCCAGCAGCTTACCGCCCGGACTAGCGGGAGTGGAGACCCAGTACTTC. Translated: CASSLPPGLAGVETQYF.

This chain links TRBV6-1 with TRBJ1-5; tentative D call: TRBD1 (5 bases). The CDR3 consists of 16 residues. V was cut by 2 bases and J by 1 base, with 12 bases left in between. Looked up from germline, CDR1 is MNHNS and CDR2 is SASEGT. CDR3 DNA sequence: TGTGCCAGCAGTGAAAGAGGGGCGGGGAGCAATCAGCCCCAGCATTTT. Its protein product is CASSERGAGSNQPQHF.

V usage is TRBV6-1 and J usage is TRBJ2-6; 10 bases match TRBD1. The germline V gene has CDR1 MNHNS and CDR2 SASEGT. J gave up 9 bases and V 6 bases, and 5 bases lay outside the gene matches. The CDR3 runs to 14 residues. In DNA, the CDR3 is TGTGCCAGCAGGGGGACAGGGGAAAACAACGTCCTGACTTTC. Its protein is CASRGTGENNVLTF.

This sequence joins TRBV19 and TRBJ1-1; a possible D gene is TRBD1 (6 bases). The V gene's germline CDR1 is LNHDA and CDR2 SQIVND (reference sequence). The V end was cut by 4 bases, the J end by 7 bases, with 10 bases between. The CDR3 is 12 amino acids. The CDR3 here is CASSRETGEAFF. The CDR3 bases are TGTGCCAGTAGTAGAGAGACAGGTGAAGCTTTCTTT.

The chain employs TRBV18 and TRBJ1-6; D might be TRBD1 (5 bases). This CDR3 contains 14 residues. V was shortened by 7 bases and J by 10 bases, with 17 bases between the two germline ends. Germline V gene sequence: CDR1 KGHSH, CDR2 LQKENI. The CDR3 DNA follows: TGTGCCAGCTGTTCGGGAGCGAGGGGATCACCCCTCCACTTT. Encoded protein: CASCSGARGSPLHF.

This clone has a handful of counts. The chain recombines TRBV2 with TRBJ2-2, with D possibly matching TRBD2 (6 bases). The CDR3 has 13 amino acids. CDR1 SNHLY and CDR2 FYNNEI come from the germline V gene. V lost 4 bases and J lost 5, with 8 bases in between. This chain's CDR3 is CASSGGETGELFF. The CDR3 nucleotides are TGTGCCAGCAGTGGGGGGGAAACCGGGGAGCTGTTTTTT.

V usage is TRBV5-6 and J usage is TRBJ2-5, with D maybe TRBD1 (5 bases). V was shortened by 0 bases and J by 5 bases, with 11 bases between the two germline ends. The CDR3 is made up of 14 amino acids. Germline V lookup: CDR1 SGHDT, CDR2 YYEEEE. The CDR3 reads CASSLEVTAETQYF. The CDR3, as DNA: TGTGCCAGCAGCTTGGAGGTGACAGCGGAGACCCAGTACTTC.